The table lists the clone carrying this T cell receptor (beta chain) with a few counts. Original processing methods: Amplified reference gene primers provided the basis for estimating nucleated cell counts. Here immunoSEQ multiplex PCR was the method, and the copy in TCRdb shows in-frame clones only, minus some. The V and J calls and clone size are taken from that table; D and trimming were inferred from the DNA. The profile shows roughly 410,000 clones, roughly 90% of them singletons. These data belong to a study of blood T cell repertoires in COVID-19. Overall study context: Spain, Italy and the United States supplied samples that represented acute and convalescent COVID-19. PBMCs, B-cell-depleted T cells, or T cells provided the cDNA or gDNA that made up the material.

The CDR3 has 16 residues. The germline V gene encodes CDR1 KGHSH and CDR2 LQKENI. Trimming removed 0 bases from V and 5 bases from J; junction bases left unmatched: 4. The specimen was peripheral blood. The genes are TRBV18 and TRBJ2-5; TRBD2 aligns across 12 bases. The TCR sequence derives from a middle-aged man with acute or convalescent COVID-19. The CDR3 nucleotides read TGTGCCAGCTCACCACCCTCTAGCGGGAGGGCTGAGACCCAGTACTTC. Amino acids: CASSPPSSGRAETQYF.